In its sample, the clone carrying this TCR beta chain was seen a few times. The antigen is not known. Germline CDR1 reads SGHTA; CDR2 reads FQGNSA. CDR3 length: 13 residues. Deletions cut 5 bases from V and 7 bases from J, with 11 bases between. The sample belongs to a study of OX40 agonist ivuxolimab in advanced cancers. Generated by immunoSEQ multiplex PCR, the TCRdb table keeps only in-frame clones and is missing some. The data hold about 78,000 clones, with about nine tenths observed a single time. Study results and limitations: CD4+ T cells averaged fewer expanded clones than CD8+ T cells. It was also the case that some nonresponders had low normalized T-cell clonal expansion.

This specimen consisted of CD4+ or CD8+ T cells sorted from blood, obtained in a trial of the OX40 agonist ivuxolimab. This clonotype was sampled from an adult with an advanced solid tumor such as melanoma, head and neck, liver or kidney cancer. The rearrangement uses TRBV7-2 and TRBJ2-2, with D tentatively TRBD2 (5 bases). CDR3 in amino acids: CASSPGGYGELFF. The CDR3 region has the DNA TGTGCCAGCAGCCCCGGAGGTTACGGGGAGCTGTTTTTT.